The 13 T cell receptor beta chains below come from one sample, sequenced in a study of blood T cell repertoires in COVID-19. Clones were sequenced by immunoSEQ multiplex PCR, and TCRdb holds only the in-frame ones, with some missing. The repertoire holds 130,000 or so clones, with 85% to 90% as singletons. Sequencing used peripheral blood. These receptors were collected from a woman between 55 and 75 years old with acute or convalescent COVID-19.

CDR3 region: CASSLGTGELFF. The CDR3 DNA reads as TGTGCCAGCAGCCTAGGCACTGGGGAGCTGTTTTTT. The gene calls are TRBV11-2 and TRBJ2-2; D gene unclear. Germline V gene sequence: CDR1 SGHAT, CDR2 FQNNGV. The CDR3 is 12 residues long. V shed 5 bases and J shed 8 bases, with 9 bases lying between them.

The rearrangement links TRBV28 to TRBJ1-2; 7 nucleotides match TRBD1. Trimming took 7 bases from V and 6 from J; bases not matched to a gene: 8. Germline V gene data show CDR1 as MDHEN and CDR2 as SYDVKM. This CDR3 contains 13 residues. CDR3 sequence: CASTFRQGHGYTF. The CDR3 bases are TGTGCCAGCACGTTCCGACAGGGCCATGGCTACACCTTC.

The J gene is TRBJ2-7, the V gene TRBV9, with TRBD1 as a possible D gene (5 bases). V was clipped by 0 bases and J by 3 bases, with 13 bases between them. CDR3 length: 15 residues. Looked up from germline, CDR1 is SGDLS and CDR2 is YYNGEE. DNA for the CDR3: TGTGCCAGCAGCGTAGGCCAGCAGGGATACTACGAGCAGTACTTC. Encoded protein: CASSVGQQGYYEQYF.

V gene TRBV4-2 combines with J gene TRBJ1-4, with TRBD1 matching 10 bases. CDR1 and CDR2 (germline): LGHNA, YNFKEQ. The CDR3 is 15 residues long. Trimming took 3 bases from V and 7 from J; bases not matched to a gene: 5. In DNA, the CDR3 is TGTGCCAGCAGCCACTCCGGGACAGGGGCTGAAAAACTGTTTTTT. Translated: CASSHSGTGAEKLFF.

The genes are TRBV5-1 and TRBJ2-1, with TRBD1 identical over 7 bases. V lost 4 bases and J lost 3; bases outside the gene matches: 4. There are 14 residues in the CDR3. In germline, CDR1 is SGHRS, CDR2 YFSETQ. The CDR3 loop is CASSVQGNYNEQFF. CDR3 DNA: TGCGCCAGCAGCGTACAGGGGAACTACAATGAGCAGTTCTTC.

The chain recombines TRBV6-2 or TRBV6-3 with TRBJ2-7; 7 bases match TRBD1. Per germline, CDR1 MNHEY and CDR2 SVGEGT. The junction had 8 bases not matched to a gene; V was cut back by 0 bases and J by 3 bases. The CDR3 is 16 residues long. CDR3 protein: CASSYSRIAGGYEQYF. The CDR3 DNA follows: TGTGCCAGCAGTTACTCGAGGATCGCAGGGGGCTACGAGCAGTACTTC.

This chain links TRBV18 with TRBJ2-1, with TRBD2 matching 8 bases. The germline CDR1 and CDR2 sequences are KGHSH and LQKENI. V was clipped by 6 bases and J by 8 bases; unmatched bases: 9. The CDR3 has 14 amino acids. CDR3 sequence reads: CASSYGGAIYEQFF. The CDR3 coding sequence is TGTGCCAGCTCGTACGGGGGGGCCATCTATGAGCAGTTCTTC.

The chain couples TRBV5-1 to TRBJ2-2; 16 nucleotides align to TRBD2. The V segment lost 7 bases and the J segment 7 bases; nucleotides outside the gene matches: 7. CDR3 size: 16 residues. CDR1 is SGHRS, CDR2 YFSETQ, per germline. The CDR3 nucleotides are TGCGCCAGCTCCGGGACTAGCGGGGGGGCTGTCGGGGAGCTGTTTTTT. Translating gives CASSGTSGGAVGELFF.

The genes are TRBV7-6 and TRBJ2-7; 8 nucleotides match TRBD1. With 1 base clipped from V and 3 bases from J, the junction kept 8 bases outside the gene matches. The CDR3 spans 16 residues. Germline CDR1 and CDR2: SGHVS and FNYEAQ. The CDR3 sequence is CASSLEAQGEFYEQYF. The DNA for the CDR3 is TGTGCCAGCAGCTTAGAGGCACAGGGGGAATTCTACGAGCAGTACTTC.

The chain carries TRBV3-1 (or the pseudogene TRBV3-2) and TRBJ2-2, with TRBD1 matching over 7 bases. The germline CDR1 and CDR2 sequences are LGHDT and YNNKEL (reference sequence). This CDR3 is 17 amino acids long. V lost 0 bases, J lost 5 bases, and 9 bases stayed unmatched. The CDR3 sequence is CASSQDHEGGETGELFF. The CDR3 nucleotides are TGTGCCAGCAGCCAAGATCATGAAGGGGGCGAGACCGGGGAGCTGTTTTTT.

This clone was recorded only once. This rearrangement joins TRBV30 to TRBJ1-6, with D possibly being TRBD1 (5 bases). CDR1 is GTSNPN, CDR2 SVGIG, per germline (reference sequence). Between the trimmed V and J ends, which lost 7 bases and 9 bases, there was a span of 22 bases. The CDR3 loop spans 15 amino acids. This CDR3 is CASTTSRFRGSPLHF. Here the CDR3 DNA reads TGTGCCTCCACAACGTCCCGGTTTAGGGGTTCACCCCTCCACTTT.

This chain uses TRBV2 with TRBJ1-6; TRBD1 agrees at 9 bases. The CDR3 runs 15 residues. Germline assignment: CDR1 SNHLY and CDR2 FYNNEI. The V segment lost 11 bases and the J segment 9 bases; nucleotides outside the gene matches: 14. The CDR3, as DNA: TGTGCCCTGCAGAGGGTACAGGGGGCCGGTTCACCCCTCCACTTT. It specifies CALQRVQGAGSPLHF.

The J gene is TRBJ1-2, the V gene TRBV28; D might be TRBD1 (5 bases). CDR1 and CDR2 from the germline V gene are MDHEN and SYDVKM. The CDR3 contains 13 residues. Trimming took 4 bases from V and 6 from J, leaving 12 bases between them. The CDR3 bases are TGTGCCAGCAGTTCCGGCCAGGGAAATGGCTACACCTTC. It yields the protein CASSSGQGNGYTF.